This T cell receptor (beta chain) was captured in a study of cytomegalovirus exposure and HLA in healthy donors (TCRdb year 2017). About the study as a whole: According to a later analysis, one platform produced both the 110 or so validation repertoires and the approximately 670 repertoires of the first cohort. High-throughput TCR immunosequencing, statistical association of individual TCRs with disease status, and machine learning were combined to predict cytomegalovirus infection status. A separate validation cohort of approximately 120 different subjects was used in addition to the roughly 670-subject first cohort. The aim of the study was to test whether cataloging public T cell receptors could identify signatures of past pathogen exposure.

Library generation was performed with the immunoSEQ multiplex PCR assay. The authors processed their data as follows. A statistical classification framework was developed to diagnose cytomegalovirus status using the catalog of TCR beta chain sequences. TCRdb's version of the immuneACCESS table is confined to in-frame rearrangements and falls short of the full clone set. An unresolved V gene accounts for under half of the shortfall where checked; the remainder is of unknown origin. D and trimming come from the DNA, and the V and J calls and clone size come from that table. The sample table shows 45,000 to 60,000 clones, and approximately 95% are seen once. The top ten clonotypes cover under 6.5% of the sample. Points the paper makes about the study in general: In the study, some 160 TCR beta chains were listed as associated with cytomegalovirus. In vitro tests confirmed that a few of the cytomegalovirus-associated TCR beta chains recognize cytomegalovirus antigens. Of the cluster scores, approximately 94% were above 0 in a later analysis, which found that TCRs clustered in the first cohort also tended to co-occur in the approximately 130 validation repertoires. The authors suggested that the approach could potentially be extended to other disease states and immunological phenotypes. Cytomegalovirus status was reported to be diagnosed by the classifier with high specificity and sensitivity in both the original and validation cohorts. Most TCR sequences were observed very rarely across donors, whereas some public TCRs were present in many individuals. A later analysis had no HLA typing for the validation cohort, so co-occurrence there was scored across all 130 or so repertoires.

On this clone: What this receptor recognizes is not known. No per-base quality is available; no much larger clone lies one base away.

Including cysteine and phenylalanine, the CDR3 has 13 amino acids. The CDR3 DNA has 39 bases and is translated from base 1. The donors belonged to the validation cohort of around 120 subjects, which was separate from the roughly 700-subject first cohort. This chain is built from TRBV21-1 and TRBJ2-7; the listed D gene, TRBD1, was not tested against the DNA. TRBV21-1 is a pseudogene. The sequence was obtained from a woman aged 18-29 years in good health and CMV-seronegative. The sequenced material came from PBMCs. The bases read TGTGCCAGCAGCCAGGGGGCCCCCTACGAGCAGTACTTC. Its protein product is CASSQGAPYEQYF.